This is a list of T cell receptor beta chains from one sample in a study of cytomegalovirus exposure and HLA in healthy donors. The data were produced by immunoSEQ multiplex PCR, yet TCRdb's version contains in-frame clones alone and is incomplete. Counted here are some 200,000 clones, roughly 60% occurring once; the ten biggest clones make up 2.5% to 3%. Sequencing input: PBMCs. The receptor source for this set is a man aged 35-49 years in good health and CMV-seronegative. CDR3s include the opening cysteine and the closing phenylalanine or tryptophan. D genes are given only for firm matches. Not all rows give a size; the values are once, few, many and, for expanded clones, a class.

len	d_gene	v_gene	abundance	j_gene	CDR3nt	CDR3aa
13	NA	TRBV6-5	NA	TRBJ2-7	TGTGCCAGCAGGCTCGGACAGAACTACGAGCAGTACTTC	CASRLGQNYEQYF
11	NA	TRBV20-1	NA	TRBJ1-4	TGCAGTGCTAGAGCCTTTGAAAAACTGTTTTTT	CSARAFEKLFF
15	TRBD1	TRBV5-4	NA	TRBJ2-5	TGTGCCAGCAGCTCGGGGCCCGACAGGGGAGAGACCCAGTACTTC	CASSSGPDRGETQYF
15	NA	TRBV4-2	NA	TRBJ1-5	TGTGCCAGCAGCCAGGGAGGGGCGAGCAATCAGCCCCAGCATTTT	CASSQGGASNQPQHF
14	TRBD1	TRBV29-1	NA	TRBJ1-5	TGCAGCCCCCTTTTAGGACAGGGGTGTCAGCCCCAGCATTTT	CSPLLGQGCQPQHF
15	TRBD1	TRBV7-2	NA	TRBJ1-5	TGTGCCAGCAGCAACGGACAGGGCACCAATCAGCCCCAGCATTTT	CASSNGQGTNQPQHF
14	TRBD1	TRBV6-6	NA	TRBJ2-7	TGTGCCAGCAGTTTTGGACAGGGTTTTGGCGAGCAGTACTTC	CASSFGQGFGEQYF
14	NA	TRBV7-9	NA	TRBJ2-4	TGTTCCAGCAGCTCACAGGGTAGCAAAAACATTCAGTACTTC	CSSSSQGSKNIQYF
16	TRBD1	TRBV2	NA	TRBJ2-7	TGTGCCAGCACCGACCTGGGACAGGCCAACTCCTACGAGCAGTACTTC	CASTDLGQANSYEQYF
17	TRBD1	TRBV5-6	NA	TRBJ2-3	TGTGCCAGCAGCAACTCTACGGACAGGGGGGGGGCAGATACGCAGTATTTT	CASSNSTDRGGADTQYF
14	TRBD1	TRBV7-2	NA	TRBJ2-3	TGTGCCAGCAGCTCTGACAGGGGTGCAGATACGCAGTATTTT	CASSSDRGADTQYF
15	TRBD1	TRBV28	few	TRBJ1-2	TGTGCCAGCAGTTCCTGGACAGGGGCTAACTATGGCTACACCTTC	CASSSWTGANYGYTF
16	TRBD1	TRBV10-3	NA	TRBJ2-1	TGTGCCATCAGCTTGGCAGCCGGGACAGACTACAATGAGCAGTTCTTC	CAISLAAGTDYNEQFF
15	NA	TRBV7-3	few	TRBJ2-1	TGTGCCAGCAGCTTAGAGGCGAGCTCCTACAATGAGCAGTTCTTC	CASSLEASSYNEQFF
18	NA	TRBV21-1	NA	TRBJ2-7	TGTGCCAGCAGCAAAGAGGTGAGACCGGGACAGGGGGCTCGCGAGCAGTACTTC	CASSKEVRPGQGAREQYF
14	TRBD1	TRBV6-5	NA	TRBJ1-6	TGTGCCAGCAGCGCGGAGACAGGGTTTTCACCCCTCCACTTT	CASSAETGFSPLHF
15	TRBD2	TRBV7-8	NA	TRBJ2-5	TGTGCCAGCAGCATGGGACTAGCGGGGGTAGAGACCCAGTACTTC	CASSMGLAGVETQYF
15	TRBD2	TRBV6-5	NA	TRBJ2-2	TGTGCCAGCAGGCGGACTAGCGGGAGTCCGGGGGAGCTGTTTTTT	CASRRTSGSPGELFF
14	NA	TRBV6-1	NA	TRBJ1-4	TGTGCCAGCAGTGAAACCCCCGGTCCTGAAAAACTGTTTTTT	CASSETPGPEKLFF
15	TRBD2	TRBV5-1	NA	TRBJ2-7	TGCGCCAGCAGCCCTGGGACTAGCGGGGGAACCGAGCAGTACTTC	CASSPGTSGGTEQYF
15	TRBD2	TRBV29-1	NA	TRBJ2-1	TGCAGCGTTGATTGGGGGACTAAGGCCTACAATGAGCAGTTCTTC	CSVDWGTKAYNEQFF
15	NA	TRBV25-1	NA	TRBJ1-3	TGTGCCAGCAGTGAGTCAGGGAACTCTGGAAACACCATATATTTT	CASSESGNSGNTIYF
15	TRBD2	TRBV7-8	NA	TRBJ2-7	TGTGCCAGCAGCTTTTTGACTAGCGGGTCCTACGAGCAGTACTTC	CASSFLTSGSYEQYF
15	TRBD1	TRBV6-5	NA	TRBJ2-1	TGTGCCAGCAGTTCATGGGACAGGGTGAAGGATGAGCAGTTCTTC	CASSSWDRVKDEQFF
12	NA	TRBV5-1	NA	TRBJ2-7	TGCGCCAGCAGCTTAGACGGGTACGAGCAGTACTTC	CASSLDGYEQYF
20	TRBD2	TRBV7-3	once	TRBJ2-1	TGTGCCAGCAGCTTAAACCCTGTGACTAGCGGGAGGGCCTCCTACAATGAGCAGTTCTTC	CASSLNPVTSGRASYNEQFF
14	TRBD1	TRBV25-1	NA	TRBJ1-1	TGTGCCAGCGATCGAGGGGGCATGAACACTGAAGCTTTCTTT	CASDRGGMNTEAFF
16	TRBD2	TRBV10-3	NA	TRBJ2-1	TGTGCCATCAGTGAGTCGGTAACTAGCGGGGTCAATGAGCAGTTCTTC	CAISESVTSGVNEQFF
12	NA	TRBV27	once	TRBJ2-2	TGTGCCAGCAGTTTCAGTCCCGGGGAGCTGTTTTTT	CASSFSPGELFF
15	TRBD2	TRBV30	NA	TRBJ2-7	TGTGCCTGCACAGGGACTAGCGGAGCCTCCTACGAGCAGTACTTC	CACTGTSGASYEQYF
15	TRBD1	TRBV15	NA	TRBJ1-1	TGTGCCACCAGCAGGCAGACAGGGGGCTTCACTGAAGCTTTCTTT	CATSRQTGGFTEAFF
13	NA	TRBV4-1	few	TRBJ2-3	TGCGCCAGCAGCCAAGTTAACACAGATACGCAGTATTTT	CASSQVNTDTQYF
13	NA	TRBV5-1	NA	TRBJ2-7	TGCGCCAGCAGCTTGGCTGGCCTCTACGAGCAGTACTTC	CASSLAGLYEQYF
14	NA	TRBV9	NA	TRBJ2-7	TGTGCCAGCAGCGGGGGCAGGAACTCCTACGAGCAGTACTTC	CASSGGRNSYEQYF
15	NA	TRBV6-5	few	TRBJ2-5	TGTGCCAGCAGTTACCGACAGTTTCCTCAAGAGACCCAGTACTTC	CASSYRQFPQETQYF
17	TRBD2	TRBV7-2	few	TRBJ2-2	TGTGCCAGCAGCCCTACCGGACTAGCGGTGAACACCGGGGAGCTGTTTTTT	CASSPTGLAVNTGELFF
12	NA	TRBV7-2	few	TRBJ1-6	TGTGCCAGCAGCCTATGGGGGGAGGCCCTCCACTTT	CASSLWGEALHF
13	NA	TRBV30	NA	TRBJ2-2	TGTGCCTGGAGTGGTAGAAACACCGGGGAGCTGTTTTTT	CAWSGRNTGELFF
13	NA	TRBV6-5	NA	TRBJ1-2	TGTGCCAGCAGCATGGGAGCCCGCTATGGCTACACCTTC	CASSMGARYGYTF
15	NA	TRBV15	few	TRBJ2-3	TGTGCCACCAGCATAGTCGGCGGGGACACAGATACGCAGTATTTT	CATSIVGGDTDTQYF
14	TRBD1	TRBV5-1	few	TRBJ1-4	TGCGCCAGCAGCCCTGGACAGGTTAATGAAAAACTGTTTTTT	CASSPGQVNEKLFF
15	NA	TRBV27	few	TRBJ2-6	TGTGCCAGCAGTTTTACGTTGGCCAGGGAAGGCGTCCTGACTTTC	CASSFTLAREGVLTF